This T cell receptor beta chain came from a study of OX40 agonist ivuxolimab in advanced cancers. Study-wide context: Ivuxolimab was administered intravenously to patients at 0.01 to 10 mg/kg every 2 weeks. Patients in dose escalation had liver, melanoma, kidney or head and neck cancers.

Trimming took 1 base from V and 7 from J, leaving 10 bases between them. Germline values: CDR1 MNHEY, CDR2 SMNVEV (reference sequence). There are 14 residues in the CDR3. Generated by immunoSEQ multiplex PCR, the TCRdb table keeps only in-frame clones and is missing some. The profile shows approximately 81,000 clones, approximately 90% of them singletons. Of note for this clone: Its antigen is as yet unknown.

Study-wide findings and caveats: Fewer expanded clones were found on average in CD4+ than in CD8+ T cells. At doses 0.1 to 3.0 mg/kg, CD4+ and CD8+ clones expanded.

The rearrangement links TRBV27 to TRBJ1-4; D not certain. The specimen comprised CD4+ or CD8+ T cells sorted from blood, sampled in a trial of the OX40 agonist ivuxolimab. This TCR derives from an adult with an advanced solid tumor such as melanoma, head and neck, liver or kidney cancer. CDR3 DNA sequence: TGTGCCAGCAGTTTATATGGGATCGGTGAAAAACTGTTTTTT. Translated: CASSLYGIGEKLFF.